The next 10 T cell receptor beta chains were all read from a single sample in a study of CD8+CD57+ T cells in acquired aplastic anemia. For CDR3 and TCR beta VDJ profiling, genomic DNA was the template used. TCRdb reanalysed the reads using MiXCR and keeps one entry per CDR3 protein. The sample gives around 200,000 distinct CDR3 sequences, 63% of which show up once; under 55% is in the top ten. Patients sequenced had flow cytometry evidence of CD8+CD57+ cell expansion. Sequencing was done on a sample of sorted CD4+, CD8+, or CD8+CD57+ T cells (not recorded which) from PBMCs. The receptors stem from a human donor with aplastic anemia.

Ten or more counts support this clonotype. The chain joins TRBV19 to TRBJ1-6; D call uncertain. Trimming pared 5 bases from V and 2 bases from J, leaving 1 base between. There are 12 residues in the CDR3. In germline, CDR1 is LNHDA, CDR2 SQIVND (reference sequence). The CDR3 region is CASSPYNSPLHF. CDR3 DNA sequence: TGTGCCAGTAGTCCCTATAATTCACCCCTCCACTTT.

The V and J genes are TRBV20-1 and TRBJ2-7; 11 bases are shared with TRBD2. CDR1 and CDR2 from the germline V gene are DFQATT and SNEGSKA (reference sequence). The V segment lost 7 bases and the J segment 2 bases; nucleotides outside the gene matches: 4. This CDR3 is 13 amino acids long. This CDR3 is CSERLAGTYEQYF. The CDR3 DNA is TGCAGTGAGCGACTAGCGGGAACCTACGAGCAGTACTTC.

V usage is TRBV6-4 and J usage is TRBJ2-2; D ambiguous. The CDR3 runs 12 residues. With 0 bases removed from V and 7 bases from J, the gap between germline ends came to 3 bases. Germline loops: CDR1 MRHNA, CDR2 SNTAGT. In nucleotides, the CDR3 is TGTGCCAGCAGTGACTCGAGCGGGGAGCTGTTTTTT. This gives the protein CASSDSSGELFF.

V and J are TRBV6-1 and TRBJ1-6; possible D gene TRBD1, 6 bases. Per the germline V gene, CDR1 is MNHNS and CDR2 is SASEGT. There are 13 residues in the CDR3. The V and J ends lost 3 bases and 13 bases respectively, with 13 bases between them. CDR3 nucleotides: TGTGCCAGCAGTGAGACAGGCGGCTCTCCCCTCCACTTT. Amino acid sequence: CASSETGGSPLHF.

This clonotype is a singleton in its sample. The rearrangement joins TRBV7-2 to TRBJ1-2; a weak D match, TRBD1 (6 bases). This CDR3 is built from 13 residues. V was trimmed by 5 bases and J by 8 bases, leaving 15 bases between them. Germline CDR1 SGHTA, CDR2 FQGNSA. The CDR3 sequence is CASSTSGVGGYTF. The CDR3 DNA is TGTGCCAGCAGCACCTCAGGGGTGGGCGGCTACACCTTC.

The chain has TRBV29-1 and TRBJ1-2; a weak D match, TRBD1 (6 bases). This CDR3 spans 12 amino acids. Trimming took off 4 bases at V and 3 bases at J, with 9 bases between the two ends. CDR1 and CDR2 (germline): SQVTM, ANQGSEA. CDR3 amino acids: CSVAGDDYGYTF. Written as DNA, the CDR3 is TGCAGCGTTGCAGGGGACGACTATGGCTACACCTTC.

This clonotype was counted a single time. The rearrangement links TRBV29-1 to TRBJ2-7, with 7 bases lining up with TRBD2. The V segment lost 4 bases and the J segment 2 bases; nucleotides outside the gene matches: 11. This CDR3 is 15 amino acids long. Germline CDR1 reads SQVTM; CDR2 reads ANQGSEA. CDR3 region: CSVVWWEGSTYEQYF. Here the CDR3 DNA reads TGCAGCGTTGTTTGGTGGGAGGGGTCAACCTACGAGCAGTACTTC.

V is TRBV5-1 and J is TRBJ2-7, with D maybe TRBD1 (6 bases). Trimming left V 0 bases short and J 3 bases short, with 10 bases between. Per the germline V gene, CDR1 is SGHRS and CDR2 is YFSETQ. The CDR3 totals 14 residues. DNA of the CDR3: TGCGCCAGCAGCTTGGGACAGGAGCTCTACGAGCAGTACTTC. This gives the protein CASSLGQELYEQYF.

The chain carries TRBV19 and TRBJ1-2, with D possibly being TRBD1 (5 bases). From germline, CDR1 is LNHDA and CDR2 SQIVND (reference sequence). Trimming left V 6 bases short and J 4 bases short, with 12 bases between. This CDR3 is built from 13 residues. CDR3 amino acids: CASSMDTVYGYTF. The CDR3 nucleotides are TGTGCCAGTAGCATGGACACAGTCTATGGCTACACCTTC.

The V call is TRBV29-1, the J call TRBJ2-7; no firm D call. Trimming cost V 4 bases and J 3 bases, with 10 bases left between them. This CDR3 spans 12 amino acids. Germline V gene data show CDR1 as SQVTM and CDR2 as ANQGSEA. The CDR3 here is CSVAVSNYEQYF. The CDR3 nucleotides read TGCAGCGTTGCTGTGTCAAACTACGAGCAGTACTTC.